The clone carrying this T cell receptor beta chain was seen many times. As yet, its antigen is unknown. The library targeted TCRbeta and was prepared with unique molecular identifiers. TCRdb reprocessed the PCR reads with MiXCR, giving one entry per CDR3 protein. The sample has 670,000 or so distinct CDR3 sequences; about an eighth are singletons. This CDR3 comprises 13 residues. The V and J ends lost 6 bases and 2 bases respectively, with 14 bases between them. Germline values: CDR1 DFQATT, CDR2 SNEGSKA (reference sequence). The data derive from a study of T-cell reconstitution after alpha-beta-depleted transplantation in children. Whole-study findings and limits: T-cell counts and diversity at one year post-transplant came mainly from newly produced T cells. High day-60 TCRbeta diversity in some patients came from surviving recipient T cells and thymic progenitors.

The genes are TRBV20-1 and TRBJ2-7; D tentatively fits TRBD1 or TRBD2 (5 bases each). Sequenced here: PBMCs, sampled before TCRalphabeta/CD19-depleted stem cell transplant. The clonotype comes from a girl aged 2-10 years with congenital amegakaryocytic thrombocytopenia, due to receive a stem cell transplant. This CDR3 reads CSAKGRVPYEQYF. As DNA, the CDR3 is TGCAGTGCCAAGGGGCGGGTGCCCTACGAGCAGTACTTC.